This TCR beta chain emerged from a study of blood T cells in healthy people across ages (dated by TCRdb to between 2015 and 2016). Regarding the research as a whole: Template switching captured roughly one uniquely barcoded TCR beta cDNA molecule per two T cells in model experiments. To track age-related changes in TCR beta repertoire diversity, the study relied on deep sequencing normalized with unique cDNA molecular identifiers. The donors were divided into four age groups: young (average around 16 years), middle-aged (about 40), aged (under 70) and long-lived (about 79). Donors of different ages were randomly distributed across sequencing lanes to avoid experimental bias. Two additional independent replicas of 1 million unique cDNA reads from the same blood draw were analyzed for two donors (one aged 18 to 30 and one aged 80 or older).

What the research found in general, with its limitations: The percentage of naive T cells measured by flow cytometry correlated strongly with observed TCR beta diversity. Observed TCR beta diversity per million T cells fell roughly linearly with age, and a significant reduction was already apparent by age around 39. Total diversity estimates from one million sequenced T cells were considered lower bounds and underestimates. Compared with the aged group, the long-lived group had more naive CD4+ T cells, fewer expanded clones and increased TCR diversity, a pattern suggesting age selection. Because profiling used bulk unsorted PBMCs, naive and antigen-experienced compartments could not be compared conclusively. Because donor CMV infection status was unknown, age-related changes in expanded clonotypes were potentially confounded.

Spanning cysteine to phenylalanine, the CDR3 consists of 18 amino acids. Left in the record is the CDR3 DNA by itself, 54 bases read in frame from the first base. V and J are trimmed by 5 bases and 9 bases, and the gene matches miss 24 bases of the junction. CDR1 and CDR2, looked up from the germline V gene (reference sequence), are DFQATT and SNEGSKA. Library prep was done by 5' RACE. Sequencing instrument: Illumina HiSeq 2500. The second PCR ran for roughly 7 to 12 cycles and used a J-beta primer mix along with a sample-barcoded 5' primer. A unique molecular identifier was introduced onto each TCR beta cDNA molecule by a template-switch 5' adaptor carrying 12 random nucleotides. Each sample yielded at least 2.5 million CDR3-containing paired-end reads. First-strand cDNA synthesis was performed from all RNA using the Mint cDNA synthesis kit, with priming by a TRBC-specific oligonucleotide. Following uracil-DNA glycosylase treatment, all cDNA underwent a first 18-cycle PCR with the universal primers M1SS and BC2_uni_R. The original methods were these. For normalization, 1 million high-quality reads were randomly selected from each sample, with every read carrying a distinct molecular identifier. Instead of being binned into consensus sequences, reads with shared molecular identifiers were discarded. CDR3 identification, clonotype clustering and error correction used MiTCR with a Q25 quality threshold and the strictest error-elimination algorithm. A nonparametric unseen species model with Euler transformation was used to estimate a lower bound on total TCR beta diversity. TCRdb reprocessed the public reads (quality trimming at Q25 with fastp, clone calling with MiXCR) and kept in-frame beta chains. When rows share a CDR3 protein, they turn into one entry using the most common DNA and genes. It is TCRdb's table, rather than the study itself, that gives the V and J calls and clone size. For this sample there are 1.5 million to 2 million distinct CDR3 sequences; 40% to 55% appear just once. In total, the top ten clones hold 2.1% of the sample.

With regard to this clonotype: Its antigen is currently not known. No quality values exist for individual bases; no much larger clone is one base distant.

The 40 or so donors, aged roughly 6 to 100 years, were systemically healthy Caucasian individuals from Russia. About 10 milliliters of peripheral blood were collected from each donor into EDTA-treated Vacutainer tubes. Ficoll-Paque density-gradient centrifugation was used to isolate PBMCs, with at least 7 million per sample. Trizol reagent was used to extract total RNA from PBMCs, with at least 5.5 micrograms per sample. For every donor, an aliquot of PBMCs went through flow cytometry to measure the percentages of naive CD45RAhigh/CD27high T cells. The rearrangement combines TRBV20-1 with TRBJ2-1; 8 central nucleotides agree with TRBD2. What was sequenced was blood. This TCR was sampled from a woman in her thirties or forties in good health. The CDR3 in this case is CSASTTAGVEVYSGEQFF. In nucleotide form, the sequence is TGCAGTGCTTCAACAACAGCGGGGGTAGAGGTTTATTCCGGTGAGCAGTTCTTC.